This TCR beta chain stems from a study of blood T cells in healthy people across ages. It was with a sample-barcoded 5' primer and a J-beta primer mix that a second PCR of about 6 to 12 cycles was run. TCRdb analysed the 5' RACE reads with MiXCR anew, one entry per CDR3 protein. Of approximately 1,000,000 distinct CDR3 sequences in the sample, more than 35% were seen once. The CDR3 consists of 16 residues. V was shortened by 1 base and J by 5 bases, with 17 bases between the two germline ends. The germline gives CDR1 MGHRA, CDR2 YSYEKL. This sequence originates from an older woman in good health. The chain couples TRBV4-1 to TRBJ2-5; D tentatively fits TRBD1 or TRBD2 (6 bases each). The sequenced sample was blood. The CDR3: CASSQGSLGGAETQYF. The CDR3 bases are TGCGCCAGCAGCCAAGGTTCCCTCGGGGGCGCGGAGACCCAGTACTTC.